This T cell receptor (beta chain) was recorded in a study of T cells in Graves' hyperthyroidism and ophthalmopathy. V lost 1 base and J 4 bases, leaving 10 bases between the germline ends. CDR1 and CDR2 from the germline V gene are SEHNR and FQNEAQ (reference sequence). The CDR3 runs 14 residues. RNA transcripts served as the template for amplifying TCR beta CDR3 regions. First-round RT-PCR with HTBI primers amplified the TCR CDR3 region. TCRdb used MiXCR to reprocess the multiplex PCR reads, holding one entry per CDR3 protein. The sample has 300,000 to 450,000 distinct CDR3 sequences; 15% to 17% are singletons. In this sample, this clonotype turned up a few times. Diagnosis relied on clinical symptoms, serum thyroxine and TRAb, thyroid ultrasound and orbital computed tomography. The blood specimen was taken at initial hyperthyroidism diagnosis, before any ophthalmopathy symptoms.

The source is a woman younger than 30 with Graves' hyperthyroidism that later progressed to Graves' ophthalmopathy. The chain is built from TRBV7-9 and TRBJ2-5, with D unclear. The specimen was blood. The DNA for the CDR3 is TGTGCCAGCAGCTTAGGCGCTCTTCTAGAGACCCAGTACTTC. Its translation is CASSLGALLETQYF. The full variable domain, its missing parts supplied by reference TRBV7-9 and TRBJ2-5, is DTGVSQNPRHKITKRGQNVTFRCDPISEHNRLYWYRQTLGQGPEFLTYFQNEAQLEKSRLLSDRFSAERPKGSFSTLEIQRTEQGDSAMYLCASSLGALLETQYFGPGTRLLVL.